This TCR beta chain was profiled in a study of blood T cell repertoires in COVID-19. Whole-study context: COVID-19 samples, acute and convalescent, were from the United States, Italy and Spain. T cells, B-cell-depleted T cells, or PBMCs provided the cDNA or gDNA that served as material.

As handled by the study authors: Nucleated cell counts were estimated from reference gene primer amplification. Clones were read by immunoSEQ multiplex PCR, and TCRdb kept only the in-frame ones, dropping some. V and J calls and clone size come straight from that table; D and trimming were deduced from the DNA. The sample holds 93,000 or so clones, around 90% seen once. The germline V gene has CDR1 SGHTA and CDR2 FQGNSA. The CDR3 consists of 15 residues. V was shortened by 0 bases and J by 8 bases, with 14 bases between the two germline ends. This sequence joins TRBV7-2 and TRBJ2-1, with a possible D match to TRBD2 (6 bases). The clonotype comes from a human donor in a cohort sampled during active COVID-19. Sequenced input: peripheral blood. CDR3 residues: CASSLATPRDYEQFF. The CDR3 DNA is TGTGCCAGCAGCTTAGCGACCCCCAGGGACTATGAGCAGTTCTTC. Filled out from reference TRBV7-2 and TRBJ2-1, the complete variable domain reads GAGVSQSPSNKVTEKGKDVELRCDPISGHTALYWYRQSLGQGLEFLIYFQGNSAPDKSGLPSDRFSAERTGGSVSTLTIQRTQQEDSAVYLCASSLATPRDYEQFFGPGTRLTVL.